The following is a T cell receptor (beta chain) sequence with its context. Its matching antigen is unknown. The data belong to a study of shared clonotypes between healthy human individuals. Study background: Each donor contributed plates that comprised three CD4 naive, three CD4 memory, two CD8 naive and one CD8 memory.

J was trimmed by 4 bases and V by 7 bases; bases with no gene match: 13. The CDR3 loop spans 15 amino acids. Germline assignment: CDR1 MDHEN and CDR2 SYDVKM. TCRdb's copy holds only in-frame clones and misses some; the assay was immunoSEQ multiplex PCR. The table lists under 850,000 clones, around 77% of them singletons, with more than 1.5% in the top ten. Study findings and constraints: Sequencing depth was predicted to influence how clonotypes are shared among donors.

Investigators divided CD4+ cells into CD45RA+ naive and CD45RA-negative memory subsets. J is TRBJ2-7 and V is TRBV28; 7 bases line up with TRBD2. Sequencing used memory CD4+ T cells sorted from blood. Stated subset: CD45RA-negative fraction. This sequence was found in a woman in her 30s in good health. The DNA for the CDR3 is TGTGCCAGCACCCTGGGGGGGACTGATCCATACGAGCAGTACTTC. It encodes CASTLGGTDPYEQYF.